A single sample is the source of the 19 T cell receptor beta chains below, sequenced in a study of blood T cell repertoires in COVID-19. The table came from immunoSEQ multiplex PCR; TCRdb's copy has only in-frame clones and leaves some out. The sample consists of fewer than 450,000 clones, about 88% of them appearing once. Sequences were obtained from PBMCs or T cells enriched from blood (not recorded which). The receptor source for this set is a woman aged 25 to 45 who had recovered from COVID-19.

This chain links TRBV28 with TRBJ1-2, with 7 bases lining up with TRBD1. This CDR3 region has 12 residues. J was trimmed by 8 bases and V by 5 bases; bases with no gene match: 5. CDR1 is MDHEN and CDR2 is SYDVKM in the germline V gene. CDR3 in DNA: TGTGCCAGCAGTACGACAGGGTACGGCTACACCTTC. Encoded protein: CASSTTGYGYTF.

As for this clone: Other DNA sequences within the sample encode an identical CDR3. CDR3 nucleotides: TGTGCCAGCTCACCATTGGACAACACAGATACGCAGTATTTT. It specifies CASSPLDNTDTQYF. The chain combines TRBV18 with TRBJ2-3; possible D gene TRBD1, 5 bases. The CDR3 is 14 residues long. Per the germline V gene, CDR1 is KGHSH and CDR2 is LQKENI. With 2 bases removed from V and 2 bases from J, the gap between germline ends came to 8 bases.

CDR3 sequence reads: CASSTDRDTEAFF. The CDR3, as DNA: TGTGCCAGCAGTACCGACAGAGACACTGAAGCTTTCTTT. This chain joins TRBV6-5 and TRBJ1-1; tentative D call: TRBD1 (5 bases). The CDR3 has 13 residues. Germline V gene lookup returns CDR1 MNHEY and CDR2 SVGAGI. The V and J ends lost 5 bases and 3 bases respectively, with 10 bases between them.

CDR3 loop: CASHREAGGANVLTF. CDR3 nucleotides: TGTGCCAGCCACAGGGAAGCTGGTGGGGCCAACGTCCTGACTTTC. The chain joins TRBV6-5 to TRBJ2-6, with a weak D call TRBD1 (6 bases). The CDR3 is made up of 15 amino acids. Trimming left V 8 bases short and J 3 bases short, with 14 bases between. Germline V gives CDR1 MNHEY, CDR2 SVGAGI.

Of note for this clone: Other DNA sequences in the sample encode the same CDR3. CDR3 DNA sequence: TGTGCCACCAGAAAAACAGGGGGCACAGATACGCAGTATTTT. This codes for CATRKTGGTDTQYF. The chain couples TRBV24-1 to TRBJ2-3, with 7 positions matching TRBD1. Germline V CDR1 and CDR2: KGHDR, SFDVKD. V lost 7 bases, J lost 1 base, and 4 bases stayed unmatched. The CDR3 runs 14 residues.

This chain uses TRBV7-6 with TRBJ1-1; no definite D call. In germline, CDR1 is SGHVS, CDR2 FNYEAQ. V dropped 5 bases and J dropped 8 bases, with 15 bases sitting between them. The CDR3 has 13 amino acids. The CDR3 sequence: CASSVGRGREAFF. The CDR3 DNA reads TGTGCCAGCAGCGTCGGACGGGGAAGAGAAGCTTTCTTT.

The chain couples TRBV14 to TRBJ1-2, with 7 bases lining up with TRBD1. V was pared by 8 bases and J by 8 bases, with 5 bases of the junction left unmatched. The CDR3 spans 11 residues. Germline CDR1 SGHDN, CDR2 FVKESK. This chain's CDR3 is CASGTVRGYTF. CDR3 bases: TGTGCCAGCGGGACAGTACGCGGCTACACCTTC.

Notes on this clone: Other nucleotide sequences in the sample specify the same CDR3. The V gene is TRBV19, the J gene TRBJ2-1; weak D call: TRBD1 (5 bases). The germline V and J ends were trimmed by 4 bases and 0 bases, with 10 bases remaining between them. Germline V CDR1 and CDR2: LNHDA, SQIVND (reference sequence). The CDR3 extends over 15 amino acids. This CDR3 reads CASSSDRSSYNEQFF. DNA for the CDR3: TGTGCCAGTAGTAGCGACAGATCCTCCTACAATGAGCAGTTCTTC.

The chain uses TRBV7-6 and TRBJ1-1; D is possibly TRBD1 (6 bases). Trimming shortened V by 1 base and J by 0 bases, and 18 bases separated the two germline ends. Germline V gene sequence: CDR1 SGHVS, CDR2 FNYEAQ. The length of the CDR3 is 18 residues. The CDR3 coding sequence is TGTGCCAGCAGCTTAGGGCCCCCAGCAGGGGCCGTGAACACTGAAGCTTTCTTT. It is translated as CASSLGPPAGAVNTEAFF.

The chain has TRBV5-1 and TRBJ1-4, with D unclear. V was cut by 1 base and J by 5 bases, with 9 bases left in between. Germline values: CDR1 SGHRS, CDR2 YFSETQ. This CDR3 comprises 14 residues. This CDR3 reads CASSLHSRNEKLFF. DNA for the CDR3: TGCGCCAGCAGCTTGCACAGCCGAAATGAAAAACTGTTTTTT.

The rearrangement links TRBV6-1 to TRBJ2-2; TRBD1 is a possible D gene (6 bases). V was cut by 0 bases and J by 3 bases, with 8 bases left in between. This CDR3 region has 15 residues. The germline V gene encodes CDR1 MNHNS and CDR2 SASEGT. The CDR3 DNA reads as TGTGCCAGCAGTGAAGCGCAGGGGTACACCGGGGAGCTGTTTTTT. It yields the protein CASSEAQGYTGELFF.

The chain employs TRBV5-4 and TRBJ1-2; no reliable D call. CDR3 length: 13 residues. Trimming removed 4 bases from V and 1 base from J, with 8 bases in between. The germline V gene encodes CDR1 SGHNT and CDR2 YYREEE (reference sequence). The CDR3 sequence: CASSLGVNYGYTF. As DNA, the CDR3 is TGTGCCAGCAGCCTGGGAGTTAACTATGGCTACACCTTC.

The rearrangement links TRBV10-2 to TRBJ1-6; TRBD1 is a possible D gene (6 bases). This CDR3 is built from 14 residues. Per germline, CDR1 WSHSY and CDR2 SAAADI. The V end lost 3 bases, the J end lost 10 bases, and 13 bases lay between the germline ends. The CDR3 DNA follows: TGCGCCAGCAGTGACCAGGGGACCAACTCACCCCTCCACTTT. Encoded protein: CASSDQGTNSPLHF.

The V gene is TRBV6-6, the J gene TRBJ1-6; TRBD1 is a possible D gene (6 bases). V was shortened by 5 bases and J by 0 bases, with 20 bases between the two germline ends. Looked up from germline, CDR1 is MNHNY and CDR2 is SVGAGI (reference sequence). This CDR3 contains 19 residues. CDR3 protein: CASSLGQKATFSYNSPLHF. Written as DNA, the CDR3 is TGTGCCAGCAGTCTTGGACAGAAAGCAACCTTCTCCTATAATTCACCCCTCCACTTT.

The chain uses TRBV19 and TRBJ1-5; weak D call: TRBD1 (5 bases). Germline CDR1 and CDR2: LNHDA and SQIVND (reference sequence). The CDR3 spans 14 residues. V lost 10 bases, J lost 7 bases, and 20 bases lay in between. CDR3 DNA sequence: TGTGCCACCGACCTGGGGGGGGGTGACCAGCCCCAGCATTTT. It specifies CATDLGGGDQPQHF.

The J gene is TRBJ1-4, the V gene TRBV5-6, with unresolved D. Germline assignment: CDR1 SGHDT and CDR2 YYEEEE. V shed 0 bases and J shed 8 bases, with 5 bases lying between them. This CDR3 region has 12 residues. The CDR3 reads CASSLGTEKLFF. The CDR3, as DNA: TGTGCCAGCAGCTTGGGAACAGAAAAACTGTTTTTT.

The chain has TRBV10-3 and TRBJ1-1; D is possibly TRBD1 (6 bases). Germline CDR1 and CDR2: ENHRY and SYGVKD. Trimming shortened V by 5 bases and J by 1 base, and 14 bases separated the two germline ends. The CDR3 length is 15 residues. CDR3 amino acids: CAISSNPGANTEAFF. CDR3 bases: TGTGCCATCAGTTCGAACCCAGGGGCGAACACTGAAGCTTTCTTT.

Points on this clone: Distinct nucleotide sequences in the sample also encode this CDR3. The chain joins TRBV28 to TRBJ1-5; a possible D gene is TRBD1 (5 bases). Trimming left V 9 bases short and J 0 bases short, with 9 bases between. Germline CDR1 is MDHEN and CDR2 is SYDVKM. This CDR3 spans 13 amino acids. This CDR3 reads CASSRDSNQPQHF. CDR3 in DNA: TGTGCCAGTAGCAGGGATAGCAATCAGCCCCAGCATTTT. Full variable domain (outside the CDR3, taken from reference TRBV28 and TRBJ1-5): DVKVTQSSRYLVKRTGEKVFLECVQDMDHENMFWYRQDPGLGLRLIYFSYDVKMKEKGDIPEGYSVSREKKERFSLILESASTNQTSMYLCASSRDSNQPQHFGDGTRLSIL.

The V call is TRBV18, the J call TRBJ2-5, with a possible D match to TRBD1 (6 bases). The germline V gene has CDR1 KGHSH and CDR2 LQKENI. Trimming shortened V by 3 bases and J by 1 base, and 12 bases separated the two germline ends. This CDR3 comprises 15 residues. CDR3 sequence reads: CASSPYRDTQETQYF. In DNA form, the CDR3 reads TGTGCCAGCTCACCCTACCGGGACACCCAAGAGACCCAGTACTTC.